This is a list of T cell receptor beta chains from one sample in a study of blood T cells in healthy people across ages. Using its own MiXCR run on the 5' RACE reads, TCRdb lists one record per CDR3 protein. Among hundreds of thousands of distinct CDR3 sequences listed, 58% were seen once. The material sequenced was blood. The receptors originated from a man aged 25 to 40 in good health. Each CDR3 is given with its conserved first and last residue. The order of the fields is V gene, J gene, D gene, clone size, CDR3 protein, CDR3 DNA. The D gene is left open where the match is weak. Size tells how often a clone was seen (once, few, many) or the class of an expanded clone, and some rows leave it out.

v_gene: TRBV20-1
j_gene: TRBJ2-4
d_gene: -
abundance: -
CDR3aa: CSLGGRLAKNIQYF
CDR3nt: TGCAGCTTGGGTGGGAGGCTAGCCAAAAACATTCAGTACTTC

v_gene: TRBV7-2
j_gene: TRBJ1-1
d_gene: -
abundance: -
CDR3aa: CASSSAGARTEAFF
CDR3nt: TGTGCCAGCAGCTCCGCGGGGGCTCGGACTGAAGCTTTCTTT

v_gene: TRBV7-9
j_gene: TRBJ2-7
d_gene: -
abundance: few
CDR3aa: CASSQIAGTHYEQYF
CDR3nt: TGTGCCAGCAGCCAGATAGCCGGGACCCACTACGAGCAGTACTTC

v_gene: TRBV25-1
j_gene: TRBJ2-1
d_gene: -
abundance: once
CDR3aa: CASKLGAYNEQFF
CDR3nt: TGTGCCAGCAAATTGGGGGCTTACAATGAGCAGTTCTTC

v_gene: TRBV11-2
j_gene: TRBJ2-6
d_gene: -
abundance: once
CDR3aa: CASSFFITGANVLTF
CDR3nt: TGTGCCAGCAGCTTTTTCATCACTGGGGCCAACGTCCTGACTTTC

v_gene: TRBV29-1
j_gene: TRBJ2-7
d_gene: -
abundance: -
CDR3aa: CSVIPHYSYEQYF
CDR3nt: TGCAGCGTTATCCCCCACTACTCCTACGAGCAGTACTTC

v_gene: TRBV20-1
j_gene: TRBJ2-7
d_gene: -
abundance: -
CDR3aa: CSARPMGNGGGYEQYF
CDR3nt: TGCAGTGCTAGACCGATGGGAAACGGAGGAGGATACGAGCAGTACTTC

v_gene: TRBV20-1
j_gene: TRBJ2-4
d_gene: -
abundance: -
CDR3aa: CSARRPGKDIQYF
CDR3nt: TGCAGTGCTAGGCGGCCGGGTAAAGACATTCAGTACTTC

v_gene: TRBV5-6
j_gene: TRBJ1-6
d_gene: -
abundance: -
CDR3aa: CASSDSGQKKNSPLHF
CDR3nt: TGTGCCAGCAGCGACTCAGGACAGAAAAAAAATTCACCCCTCCACTTT

v_gene: TRBV5-1
j_gene: TRBJ1-2
d_gene: -
abundance: -
CDR3aa: CASSRLQERNYGYTF
CDR3nt: TGCGCCAGCAGCCGCCTACAGGAACGTAACTATGGCTACACCTTC

v_gene: TRBV29-1
j_gene: TRBJ2-4
d_gene: TRBD2
abundance: -
CDR3aa: CSVTSGGTKNIRYF
CDR3nt: TGCAGCGTGACTAGCGGGGGAACCAAAAACATTCGGTACTTC

v_gene: TRBV14
j_gene: TRBJ1-1
d_gene: -
abundance: -
CDR3aa: CASSQDAGEDTEAFF
CDR3nt: TGTGCCAGCAGCCAAGATGCGGGGGAGGACACTGAAGCTTTCTTT

v_gene: TRBV9
j_gene: TRBJ2-1
d_gene: TRBD2
abundance: -
CDR3aa: CASSGGGNEQFF
CDR3nt: TGTGCCAGCAGCGGGGGGGGGAATGAGCAGTTCTTC

v_gene: TRBV18
j_gene: TRBJ2-7
d_gene: -
abundance: once
CDR3aa: CATKRGDSYEQYF
CDR3nt: TGTGCCACCAAAAGGGGGGATTCCTACGAGCAGTACTTC

v_gene: TRBV4-1
j_gene: TRBJ2-3
d_gene: TRBD2
abundance: few
CDR3aa: CASSPVERGVTDTQYF
CDR3nt: TGCGCCAGCAGCCCGGTGGAGCGGGGGGTTACAGATACGCAGTATTTT

v_gene: TRBV7-2
j_gene: TRBJ2-3
d_gene: -
abundance: -
CDR3aa: CASSLSRPTQYF
CDR3nt: TGTGCCAGCAGCTTATCCCGCCCTACGCAGTATTTT

v_gene: TRBV4-1
j_gene: TRBJ2-5
d_gene: TRBD2
abundance: -
CDR3aa: CASSQDPGELAGIFRETQYF
CDR3nt: TGCGCCAGCAGCCAAGATCCTGGAGAACTAGCGGGGATTTTTAGAGAGACCCAGTACTTC

v_gene: TRBV4-3
j_gene: TRBJ2-7
d_gene: -
abundance: few
CDR3aa: CASSHHARDGYEQYF
CDR3nt: TGCGCCAGCAGCCATCACGCCCGGGACGGATACGAGCAGTACTTC

v_gene: TRBV20-1
j_gene: TRBJ2-7
d_gene: -
abundance: once
CDR3aa: CSARSGASGAYEQYF
CDR3nt: TGCAGTGCTAGATCGGGGGCTAGCGGTGCCTACGAGCAGTACTTC

v_gene: TRBV20-1
j_gene: TRBJ2-5
d_gene: TRBD1
abundance: -
CDR3aa: CSAHLATGYNEQYF
CDR3nt: TGCAGTGCCCATTTGGCGACAGGGTACAATGAGCAGTACTTC

v_gene: TRBV5-1
j_gene: TRBJ1-2
d_gene: TRBD1
abundance: -
CDR3aa: CASSGRQGNYGHTF
CDR3nt: TGCGCCAGCAGCGGTCGACAGGGCAACTATGGCCACACCTTC

v_gene: TRBV4-3
j_gene: TRBJ2-7
d_gene: -
abundance: few
CDR3aa: CASSQDATYEQYF
CDR3nt: TGCGCCAGCAGCCAAGACGCGACCTACGAGCAGTACTTC

v_gene: TRBV19
j_gene: TRBJ2-7
d_gene: -
abundance: -
CDR3aa: CASSRRGETYEQYF
CDR3nt: TGTGCCAGTAGTCGACGGGGAGAAACCTACGAGCAGTACTTC

v_gene: TRBV9
j_gene: TRBJ2-5
d_gene: TRBD2
abundance: -
CDR3aa: CASSVATPTAGGPRFEQTQYF
CDR3nt: TGTGCCAGCAGCGTAGCTACGCCCACGGCGGGAGGGCCACGGTTTGAGCAGACCCAGTACTTC

v_gene: TRBV27
j_gene: TRBJ2-6
d_gene: -
abundance: few
CDR3aa: CASRSISGANVLTF
CDR3nt: TGTGCCAGCCGTTCCATCTCTGGGGCCAACGTCCTGACTTTC

v_gene: TRBV7-2
j_gene: TRBJ1-5
d_gene: -
abundance: -
CDR3aa: CASSYVGDTDQPQHF
CDR3nt: TGTGCCAGCAGCTACGTGGGGGACACGGATCAGCCCCAGCATTTT

v_gene: TRBV20-1
j_gene: TRBJ1-1
d_gene: -
abundance: -
CDR3aa: CSARGGARDTEAFF
CDR3nt: TGCAGTGCTAGAGGGGGGGCAAGAGACACTGAAGCTTTCTTT

v_gene: TRBV7-2
j_gene: TRBJ2-5
d_gene: -
abundance: -
CDR3aa: CASSFGRGDGETQYF
CDR3nt: TGTGCCAGCAGCTTTGGTAGGGGAGATGGTGAGACCCAGTACTTC

v_gene: TRBV6-5
j_gene: TRBJ2-7
d_gene: TRBD1
abundance: -
CDR3aa: CASSSGTGLIYEQYF
CDR3nt: TGTGCCAGCAGTTCGGGGACAGGGCTAATCTACGAGCAGTACTTC

v_gene: TRBV10-2
j_gene: TRBJ2-4
d_gene: TRBD2
abundance: -
CDR3aa: CASSESSAGGREQYF
CDR3nt: TGCGCCAGCAGTGAGAGTTCAGCGGGGGGTAGGGAGCAGTACTTC

v_gene: TRBV5-1
j_gene: TRBJ2-7
d_gene: -
abundance: few
CDR3aa: CASSLEPRYEQYF
CDR3nt: TGCGCCAGCAGCTTGGAACCGCGCTACGAGCAGTACTTC

v_gene: TRBV12-3/TRBV12-4
j_gene: TRBJ1-2
d_gene: TRBD1
abundance: -
CDR3aa: CASSLGGQGEINYGYTF
CDR3nt: TGTGCCAGCTCATTAGGGGGACAGGGGGAGATCAACTATGGCTACACCTTC

v_gene: TRBV6-2/TRBV6-3
j_gene: TRBJ2-5
d_gene: -
abundance: -
CDR3aa: CASSFRTETQYF
CDR3nt: TGTGCCAGCAGTTTCCGGACAGAGACCCAGTACTTC